The TCR beta chain under discussion was sequenced for a study of shared clonotypes between healthy human individuals. The study's findings and limits: Non-shared clonotypes had lower generation probabilities than those shared by all four donors.

Profiling relied on immunoSEQ multiplex PCR, and the TCRdb table lists in-frame clones only, not all of them. The table has hundreds of thousands of clones, 96% seen once; the top ten hold more than 0.085%. CD45RO-negative CD8 cells positively selected for CCR7 made up the naive population, which excluded terminally differentiated effector memory CD45RA+ cells. As to this clone: Its matching antigen is unknown.

The sequencing sample was made of naive CD8+ T cells sorted from blood. The receptor was isolated from a woman aged 25 to 45 in good health.

The CDR3 loop is CASSYSVLRLDEQYF. The CDR3 coding sequence is TGTGCCAGCAGTTACTCTGTCCTAAGACTTGACGAGCAGTACTTC. This chain joins TRBV6-5 and TRBJ2-7; D is ambiguous. CDR3 size: 15 residues. The germline V gene encodes CDR1 MNHEY and CDR2 SVGAGI. V was trimmed by 0 bases and J by 5 bases, leaving 14 bases between them.